This TCR beta chain was profiled in a study of blood T cell repertoires in COVID-19. In the study overall: Both acute and convalescent COVID-19 samples were obtained from the United States, Italy and Spain.

Germline CDR1 and CDR2: LNHDA and SQIVND (reference sequence). CDR3 size: 15 residues. Germline trimming cut 7 bases from V and 7 bases from J; bases unmatched to any gene: 10. Per the original methods: From reference gene primer amplification, estimates of nucleated cell counts were derived. The data were produced by immunoSEQ multiplex PCR, yet TCRdb's version contains in-frame clones alone and is incomplete. That table is the source of V, J and clone size, and D and trimming were worked out from the DNA. This sample yields roughly 64,000 clones, of which 78% are seen a single time; approximately 15% belongs to the top ten. Seattle participants joined during active infection and were tracked over time.

The origin of this receptor is a man aged 60-69 years with COVID-19, enrolled during active disease. The rearrangement joins TRBV19 to TRBJ2-2, with TRBD2 matching over 9 bases. The sample comprised peripheral blood. Here the CDR3 reads CASTPWREGHGELFF. In DNA, the CDR3 is TGTGCCAGTACTCCCTGGCGGGAGGGCCACGGGGAGCTGTTTTTT.